This TCR beta chain originates from a study of blood T cell repertoires in COVID-19. Assay: immunoSEQ multiplex PCR; the TCRdb copy retains only in-frame clones and omits some. The profile shows under 200,000 clones, about 81% of them singletons. The ends were cut back, 0 bases at V and 6 bases at J, with 11 bases in the middle. CDR3 length: 14 amino acids. In germline, CDR1 is LNHDA, CDR2 SQIVND (reference sequence). Clinical histories supplied by participants themselves formed the basis of cohort assignment. Among Cohort 3 donors, those recovered had two negative PCRs, clearance, or symptom resolution.

This sequence joins TRBV19 and TRBJ2-5, with D perhaps TRBD2 (5 bases). The specimen was PBMCs or T cells enriched from blood (not recorded which). This sequence originates from a man aged 50-60 years who had recovered from COVID-19. The CDR3 region is CASSIDSGLKTQYF. The CDR3 nucleotides read TGTGCCAGTAGTATAGATTCGGGGTTGAAGACCCAGTACTTC.